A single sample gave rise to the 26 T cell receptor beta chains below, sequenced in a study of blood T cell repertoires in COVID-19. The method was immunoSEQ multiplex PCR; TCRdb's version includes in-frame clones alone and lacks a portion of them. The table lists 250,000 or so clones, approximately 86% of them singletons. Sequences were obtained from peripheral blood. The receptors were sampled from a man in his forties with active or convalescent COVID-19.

CDR3 in amino acids: CASSLSGGTEAFF. As DNA, the CDR3 is TGCGCCAGCAGCCTATCGGGGGGAACTGAAGCTTTCTTT. The chain recombines TRBV5-1 with TRBJ1-1; D possibly corresponds to TRBD1 (5 bases). Trimming stripped 4 bases from V and 5 bases from J, with 12 bases between. The CDR3 loop spans 13 amino acids. Germline CDR1 reads SGHRS; CDR2 reads YFSETQ.

In DNA form, the CDR3 reads TGTGCCAGCAGCTCCGGCTGGGGGCCCCTCTCCCAAGAGACCCAGTACTTC. Amino acid sequence: CASSSGWGPLSQETQYF. V and J are TRBV11-2 and TRBJ2-5, with a weak D call TRBD1 (6 bases). Germline CDR1 reads SGHAT; CDR2 reads FQNNGV. There are 17 residues in the CDR3. V lost 4 bases and J 1 base, leaving 19 bases between the germline ends. Full variable domain (remainder filled in from reference TRBV11-2 and TRBJ2-5): EAGVAQSPRYKIIEKRQSVAFWCNPISGHATLYWYQQILGQGPKLLIQFQNNGVVDDSQLPKDRFSAERLKGVDSTLKIQPAKLEDSAVYLCASSSGWGPLSQETQYFGPGTRLLVL.

The CDR3 sequence is CASSDGGGANTGELFF. The CDR3 DNA is TGTGCCAGCAGTGACGGTGGGGGCGCGAACACCGGGGAGCTGTTTTTT. V is TRBV2 and J is TRBJ2-2; perhaps TRBD1 as D (6 bases). Germline V gene lookup returns CDR1 SNHLY and CDR2 FYNNEI. The CDR3 runs 16 residues. Trimming took 3 bases from V and 0 from J, leaving 11 bases between them.

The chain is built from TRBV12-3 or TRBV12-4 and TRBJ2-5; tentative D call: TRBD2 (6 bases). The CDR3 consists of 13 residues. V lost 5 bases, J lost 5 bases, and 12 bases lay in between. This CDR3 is CASSIEGRETQYF. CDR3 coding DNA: TGTGCCAGCAGTATCGAAGGGAGGGAGACCCAGTACTTC.

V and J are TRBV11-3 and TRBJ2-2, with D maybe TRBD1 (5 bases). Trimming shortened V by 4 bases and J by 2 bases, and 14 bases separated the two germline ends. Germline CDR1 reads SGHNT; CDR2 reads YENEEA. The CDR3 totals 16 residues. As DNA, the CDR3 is TGTGCCAGCAGCTCCATTAAAGGGGCTAACACCGGGGAGCTGTTTTTT. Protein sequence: CASSSIKGANTGELFF.

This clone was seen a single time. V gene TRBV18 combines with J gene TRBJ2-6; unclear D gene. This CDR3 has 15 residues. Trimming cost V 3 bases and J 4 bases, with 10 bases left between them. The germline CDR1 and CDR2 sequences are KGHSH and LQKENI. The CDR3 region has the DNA TGTGCCAGCTCACCTCTACTCCGAGGGGCCAACGTCCTGACTTTC. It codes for CASSPLLRGANVLTF.

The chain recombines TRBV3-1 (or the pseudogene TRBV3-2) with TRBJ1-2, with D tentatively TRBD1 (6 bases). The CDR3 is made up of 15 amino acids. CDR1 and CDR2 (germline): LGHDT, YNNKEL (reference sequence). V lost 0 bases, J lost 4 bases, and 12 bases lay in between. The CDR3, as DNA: TGTGCCAGCAGCCAAGACGCGGGGGCTAGCTATGGCTACACCTTC. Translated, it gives CASSQDAGASYGYTF.

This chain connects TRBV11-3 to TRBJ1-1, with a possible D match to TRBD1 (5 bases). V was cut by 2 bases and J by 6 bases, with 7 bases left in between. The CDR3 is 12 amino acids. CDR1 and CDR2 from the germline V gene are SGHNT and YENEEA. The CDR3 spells CASSLPGAEAFF. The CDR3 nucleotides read TGTGCCAGCAGCTTACCGGGGGCTGAAGCTTTCTTT.

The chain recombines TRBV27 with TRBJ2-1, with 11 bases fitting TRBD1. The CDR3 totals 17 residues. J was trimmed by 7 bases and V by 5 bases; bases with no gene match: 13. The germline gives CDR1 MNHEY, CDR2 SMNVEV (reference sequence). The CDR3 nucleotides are TGTGCCAGCAGTCCAAATCCCCACGGGACAGGGGGAAATGAGCAGTTCTTC. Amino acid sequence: CASSPNPHGTGGNEQFF.

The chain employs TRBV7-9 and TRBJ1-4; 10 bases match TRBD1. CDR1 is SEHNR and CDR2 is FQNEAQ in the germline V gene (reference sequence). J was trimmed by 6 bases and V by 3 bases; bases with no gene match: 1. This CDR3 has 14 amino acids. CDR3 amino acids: CASSLDRGDEKLFF. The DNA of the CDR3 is TGTGCCAGCAGCTTGGACAGGGGGGATGAAAAACTGTTTTTT.

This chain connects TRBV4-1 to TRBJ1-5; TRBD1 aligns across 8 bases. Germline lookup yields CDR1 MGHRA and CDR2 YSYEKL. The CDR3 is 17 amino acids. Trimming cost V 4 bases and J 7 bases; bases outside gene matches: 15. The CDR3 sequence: CASSPSPIQGVDQPQHF. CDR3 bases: TGCGCCAGCAGCCCCTCACCGATACAGGGGGTTGACCAGCCCCAGCATTTT.

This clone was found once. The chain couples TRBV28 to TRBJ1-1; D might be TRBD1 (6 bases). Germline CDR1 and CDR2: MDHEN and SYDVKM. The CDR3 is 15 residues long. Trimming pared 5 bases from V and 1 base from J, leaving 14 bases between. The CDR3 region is CASSPNPDRNTEAFF. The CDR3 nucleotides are TGTGCCAGCAGTCCTAACCCGGACAGGAACACTGAAGCTTTCTTT.

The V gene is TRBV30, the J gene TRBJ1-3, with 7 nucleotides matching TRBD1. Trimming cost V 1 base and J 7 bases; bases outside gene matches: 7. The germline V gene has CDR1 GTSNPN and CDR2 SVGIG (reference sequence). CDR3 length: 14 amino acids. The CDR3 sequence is CAWSDRTGRNTIYF. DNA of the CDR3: TGTGCCTGGAGTGATCGGACAGGCAGGAACACCATATATTTT.

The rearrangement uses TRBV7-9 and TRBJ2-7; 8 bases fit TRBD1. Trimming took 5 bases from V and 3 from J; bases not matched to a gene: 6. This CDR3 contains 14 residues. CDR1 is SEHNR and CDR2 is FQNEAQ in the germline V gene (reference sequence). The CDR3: CASSLGQGFYEQYF. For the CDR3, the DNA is TGTGCCAGCAGCCTAGGACAGGGTTTCTACGAGCAGTACTTC.

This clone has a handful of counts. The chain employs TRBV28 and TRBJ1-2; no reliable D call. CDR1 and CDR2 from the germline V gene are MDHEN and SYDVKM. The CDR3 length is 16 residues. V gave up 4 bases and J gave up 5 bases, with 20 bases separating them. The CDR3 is CASSSTTGGVWYGYTF. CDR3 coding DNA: TGTGCCAGCAGTTCTACTACTGGAGGAGTCTGGTATGGCTACACCTTC.

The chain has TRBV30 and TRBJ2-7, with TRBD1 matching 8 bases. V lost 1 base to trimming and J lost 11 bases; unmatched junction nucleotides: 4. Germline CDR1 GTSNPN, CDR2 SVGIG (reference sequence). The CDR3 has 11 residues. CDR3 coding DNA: TGTGCCTGGAGTGCCGGGACAGGAAAGTACTTC. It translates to CAWSAGTGKYF.

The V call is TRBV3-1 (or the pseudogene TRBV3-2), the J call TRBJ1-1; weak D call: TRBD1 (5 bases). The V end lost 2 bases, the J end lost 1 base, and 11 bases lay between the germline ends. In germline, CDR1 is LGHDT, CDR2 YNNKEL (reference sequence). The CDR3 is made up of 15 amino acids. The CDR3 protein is CASSQSGMGNTEAFF. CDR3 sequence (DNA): TGTGCCAGCAGCCAATCAGGGATGGGGAACACTGAAGCTTTCTTT.

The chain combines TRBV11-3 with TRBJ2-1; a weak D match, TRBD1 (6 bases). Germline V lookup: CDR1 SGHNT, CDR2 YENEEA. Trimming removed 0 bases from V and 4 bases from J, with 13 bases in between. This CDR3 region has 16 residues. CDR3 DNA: TGTGCCAGCAGCTTAGATCAGGACAGCCAGTACAATGAGCAGTTCTTC. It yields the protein CASSLDQDSQYNEQFF.

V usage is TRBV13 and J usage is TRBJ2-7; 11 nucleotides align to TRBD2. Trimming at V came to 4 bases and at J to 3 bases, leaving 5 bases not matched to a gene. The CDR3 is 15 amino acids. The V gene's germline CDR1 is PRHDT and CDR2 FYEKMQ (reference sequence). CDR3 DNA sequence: TGTGCCAGCAGCTCCTTAGCGGGGGGGAGCTACGAGCAGTACTTC. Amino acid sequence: CASSSLAGGSYEQYF.

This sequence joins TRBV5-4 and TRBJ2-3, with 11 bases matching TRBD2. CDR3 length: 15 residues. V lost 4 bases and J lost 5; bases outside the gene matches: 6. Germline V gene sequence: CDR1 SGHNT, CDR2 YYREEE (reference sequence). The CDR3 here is CASSMTSGARDTQYF. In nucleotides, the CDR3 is TGTGCCAGCAGCATGACTAGCGGGGCGAGAGATACGCAGTATTTT.

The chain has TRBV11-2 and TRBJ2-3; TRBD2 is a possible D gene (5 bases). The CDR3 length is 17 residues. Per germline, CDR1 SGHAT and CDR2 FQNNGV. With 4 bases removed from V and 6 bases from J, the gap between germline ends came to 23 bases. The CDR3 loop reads CASSSPEEAAFTDTQYF. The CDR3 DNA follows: TGTGCCAGCAGCTCCCCTGAGGAGGCGGCGTTCACTGATACGCAGTATTTT.

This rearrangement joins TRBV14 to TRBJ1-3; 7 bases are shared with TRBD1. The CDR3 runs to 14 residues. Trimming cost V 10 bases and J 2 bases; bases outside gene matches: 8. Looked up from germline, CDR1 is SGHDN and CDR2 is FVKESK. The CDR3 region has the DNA TGTGCCACCTCCGGACAGGTCGCTGGAAACACCATATATTTT. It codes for CATSGQVAGNTIYF.

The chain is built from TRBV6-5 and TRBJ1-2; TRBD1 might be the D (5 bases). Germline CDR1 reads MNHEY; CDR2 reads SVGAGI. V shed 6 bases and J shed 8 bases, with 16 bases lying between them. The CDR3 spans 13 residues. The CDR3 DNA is TGTGCCAGCAGCCTCGGGGGGTTGAACGGCTACACCTTC. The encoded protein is CASSLGGLNGYTF.

CDR3 bases: TGTGCCAGCAGTTCGTCCGGGTCCGCAGCCTACGAGCAGTACTTC. This sequence encodes CASSSSGSAAYEQYF. The gene calls are TRBV27 and TRBJ2-7; D is uncertain. The CDR3 runs 15 residues. The germline V and J ends were trimmed by 4 bases and 2 bases, with 15 bases remaining between them. Germline CDR1 is MNHEY and CDR2 is SMNVEV (reference sequence).

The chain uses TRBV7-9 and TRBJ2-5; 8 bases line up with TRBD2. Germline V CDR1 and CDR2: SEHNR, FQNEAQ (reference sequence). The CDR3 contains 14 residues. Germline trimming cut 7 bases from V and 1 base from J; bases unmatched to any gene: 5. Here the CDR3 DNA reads TGTGCCAGCATGAGCGGGAGTGGCCAAGAGACCCAGTACTTC. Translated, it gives CASMSGSGQETQYF.

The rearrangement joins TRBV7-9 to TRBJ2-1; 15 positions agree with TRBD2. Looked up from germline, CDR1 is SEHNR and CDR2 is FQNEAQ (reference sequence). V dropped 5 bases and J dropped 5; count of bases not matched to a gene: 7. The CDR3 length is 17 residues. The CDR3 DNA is TGTGCCAGCAGCCCTAGGACTAGCGGGAGGGCCGACAATGAGCAGTTCTTC. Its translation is CASSPRTSGRADNEQFF.